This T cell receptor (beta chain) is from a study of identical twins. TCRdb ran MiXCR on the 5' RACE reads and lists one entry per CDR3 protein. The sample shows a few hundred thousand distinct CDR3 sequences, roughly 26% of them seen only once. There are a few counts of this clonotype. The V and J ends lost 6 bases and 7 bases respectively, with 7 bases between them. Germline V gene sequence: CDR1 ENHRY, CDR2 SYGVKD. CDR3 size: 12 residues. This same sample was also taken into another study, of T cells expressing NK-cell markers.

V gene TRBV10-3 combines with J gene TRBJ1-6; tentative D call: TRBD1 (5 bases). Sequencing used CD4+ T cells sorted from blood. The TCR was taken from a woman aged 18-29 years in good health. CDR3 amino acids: CAISRQNSPLHF. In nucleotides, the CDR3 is TGTGCCATCAGCAGACAGAATTCACCCCTCCACTTT.